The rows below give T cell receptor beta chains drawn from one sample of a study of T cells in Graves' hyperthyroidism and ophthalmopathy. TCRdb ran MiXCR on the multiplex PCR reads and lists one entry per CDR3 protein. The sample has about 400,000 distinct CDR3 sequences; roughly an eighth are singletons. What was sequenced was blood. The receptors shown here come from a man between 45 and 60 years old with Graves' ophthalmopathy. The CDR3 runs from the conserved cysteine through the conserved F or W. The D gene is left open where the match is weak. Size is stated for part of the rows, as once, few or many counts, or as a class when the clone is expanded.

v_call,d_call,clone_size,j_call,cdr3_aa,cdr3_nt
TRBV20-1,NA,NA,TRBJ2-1,CSAERTEFYNEQFF,TGCAGTGCTGAGCGGACTGAATTCTACAATGAGCAGTTCTTC
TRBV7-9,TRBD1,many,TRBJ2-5,CASSLLFGTGNQETQYF,TGTGCCAGCAGCTTATTATTTGGGACAGGGAACCAAGAGACCCAGTACTTC
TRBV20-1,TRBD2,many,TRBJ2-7,CSASSLAARVEQYF,TGCAGTGCTAGTAGTCTAGCGGCCCGCGTCGAGCAGTACTTC
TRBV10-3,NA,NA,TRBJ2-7,CAISEAHQAGEQYF,TGTGCCATCAGTGAGGCTCACCAGGCGGGCGAGCAGTACTTC
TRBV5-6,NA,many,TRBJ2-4,CASQGSKNIQYF,TGTGCCAGCCAGGGGAGCAAAAACATTCAGTACTTC
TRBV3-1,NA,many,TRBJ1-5,CASSRTTNQPQHF,TGTGCCAGCAGCCGTACGACCAATCAGCCCCAGCATTTT
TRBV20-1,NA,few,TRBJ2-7,CSAALRVGSYEQYF,TGCAGTGCTGCCCTCAGGGTAGGGAGCTACGAGCAGTACTTC
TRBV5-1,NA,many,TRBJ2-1,CASSLRDWGARDEQFF,TGCGCCAGCAGCTTGAGAGATTGGGGGGCTAGGGATGAGCAGTTCTTC
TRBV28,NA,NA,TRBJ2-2,CASSFGGGVGEPFF,TGTGCCAGCAGTTTTGGTGGCGGGGTCGGGGAGCCGTTTTTT
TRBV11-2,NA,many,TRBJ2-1,CASSRHDEQFF,TGTGCCAGCAGCCGGCACGATGAGCAGTTCTTC
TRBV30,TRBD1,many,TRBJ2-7,CAWDRDRTSYEQYF,TGTGCCTGGGACCGGGACAGGACCTCCTACGAGCAGTACTTC
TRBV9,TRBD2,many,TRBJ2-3,CASSVGLAALDTQYF,TGTGCCAGCAGCGTAGGGCTAGCGGCCCTAGATACGCAGTATTTT
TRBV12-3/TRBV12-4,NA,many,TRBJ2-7,CASSLGLPTSYEQYF,TGTGCCAGCAGTTTAGGTTTGCCTACCTCCTACGAGCAGTACTTC
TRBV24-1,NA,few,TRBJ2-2,CATSDPGPGRTGELFF,TGTGCCACCAGTGATCCGGGACCGGGGAGGACCGGGGAGCTGTTTTTT
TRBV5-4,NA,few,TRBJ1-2,CASSLVPQASYGYTF,TGTGCCAGCAGCTTGGTTCCCCAGGCCTCCTATGGCTACACCTTC
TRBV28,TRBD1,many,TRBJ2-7,CASITGTGGSEQYF,TGTGCCAGCATAACCGGGACAGGGGGCTCCGAGCAGTACTTC
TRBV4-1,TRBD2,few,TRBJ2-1,CASSLGGEVAYNEQFF,TGCGCCAGCTCTTTGGGGGGGGAGGTCGCGTACAATGAGCAGTTCTTC
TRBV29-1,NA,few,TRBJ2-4,CSVGFRTTKNIQYF,TGCAGCGTTGGGTTCCGGACAACCAAAAACATTCAGTACTTC
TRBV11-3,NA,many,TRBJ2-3,CASSLAGHNTQYF,TGTGCCAGCAGCTTAGCAGGGCACAATACGCAGTATTTT
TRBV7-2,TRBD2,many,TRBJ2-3,CASSLVSGSGTDTQYF,TGTGCCAGCAGCTTAGTTAGCGGGAGTGGCACAGATACGCAGTATTTT
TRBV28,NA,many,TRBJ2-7,CASSQYSLYEQYF,TGTGCCAGCAGTCAATACAGTTTATACGAGCAGTACTTC
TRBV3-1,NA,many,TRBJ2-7,CASSQDLGRGYEQYF,TGTGCCAGCAGCCAAGATTTGGGCAGGGGATACGAGCAGTACTTC
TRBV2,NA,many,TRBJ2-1,CARKAGLGAGSYNEQFF,TGTGCCAGAAAGGCCGGGTTGGGGGCAGGCTCCTACAATGAGCAGTTCTTC
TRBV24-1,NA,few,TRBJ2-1,CATSDLTPTSSYNEQFF,TGTGCCACCAGTGATTTGACCCCGACTAGCTCCTACAATGAGCAGTTCTTC
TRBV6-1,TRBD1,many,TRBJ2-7,CASSWTGKSSYEQYF,TGTGCCAGCAGCTGGACAGGGAAGAGCTCCTACGAGCAGTACTTC
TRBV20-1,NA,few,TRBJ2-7,CSVLGLSDEQYF,TGCAGTGTTTTGGGACTGTCCGACGAGCAGTACTTC
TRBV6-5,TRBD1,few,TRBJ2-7,CASSYSRGTGTGHREQYF,TGTGCCAGCAGTTACTCGCGGGGCACCGGGACAGGTCATCGCGAGCAGTACTTC
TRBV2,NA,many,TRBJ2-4,CASSRDLAKNIQYF,TGTGCCAGCAGCCGTGACTTAGCCAAAAACATTCAGTACTTC
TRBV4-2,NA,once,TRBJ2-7,CASSQDGLVAEGPFGEQYF,TGTGCCAGCAGCCAAGACGGTCTGGTCGCGGAAGGGCCTTTCGGGGAGCAGTACTTC
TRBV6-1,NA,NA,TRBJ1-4,CASSVNRQAANEKLFF,TGTGCCAGCAGTGTAAATAGACAGGCAGCTAATGAAAAACTGTTTTTT
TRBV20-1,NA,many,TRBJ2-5,CSASSVRNTETQYF,TGCAGTGCTAGTTCTGTGCGGAATACAGAGACCCAGTACTTC
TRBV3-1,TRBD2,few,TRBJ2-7,CASSQRKRDYEQYF,TGTGCCAGCAGCCAACGGAAGCGGGACTACGAGCAGTACTTC
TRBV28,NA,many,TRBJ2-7,CASRRKLGQFSYEQYF,TGTGCCAGCAGGCGGAAACTAGGACAGTTTTCCTACGAGCAGTACTTC
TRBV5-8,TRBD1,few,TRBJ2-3,CASSPKGARDTQYF,TGTGCCAGCAGCCCTAAGGGGGCGCGGGATACGCAGTATTTT
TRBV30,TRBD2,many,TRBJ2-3,CARERESTDTQYF,TGTGCCCGAGAGCGGGAGAGCACAGATACGCAGTATTTT
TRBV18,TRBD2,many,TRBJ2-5,CASSSGLAGETQYF,TGTGCCAGCAGTTCGGGACTAGCGGGAGAGACCCAGTACTTC
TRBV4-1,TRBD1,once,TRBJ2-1,CASSQDGTETYNEQFF,TGCGCCAGCAGCCAAGATGGGACAGAGACTTACAATGAGCAGTTCTTC
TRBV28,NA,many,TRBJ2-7,CASRGVGRDEQYF,TGTGCCAGCCGCGGGGTCGGGCGGGACGAGCAGTACTTC
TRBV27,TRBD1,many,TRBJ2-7,CASSLEGTGFFEQYF,TGTGCCAGCAGTTTAGAGGGGACAGGGTTTTTCGAGCAGTACTTC
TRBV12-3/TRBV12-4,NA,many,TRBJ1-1,CASSLYGGQNTEAFF,TGTGCCAGCAGTTTATACGGCGGCCAGAACACTGAAGCTTTCTTT
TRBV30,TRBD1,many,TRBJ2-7,CAWTLTPGGSYYEQYF,TGTGCCTGGACCCTGACCCCAGGGGGAAGCTACTACGAGCAGTACTTC
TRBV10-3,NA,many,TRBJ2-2,CAISRGTLAGELFF,TGTGCCATCAGTCGCGGGACGCTTGCCGGGGAGCTGTTTTTT
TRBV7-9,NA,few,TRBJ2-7,CASSSLTRGEQYF,TGTGCCAGCAGCTCTCTTACTAGAGGCGAGCAGTACTTC
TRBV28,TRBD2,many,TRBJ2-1,CASSLSSGGNNEQFF,TGTGCCAGCAGTCTAAGTAGCGGGGGAAACAATGAGCAGTTCTTC
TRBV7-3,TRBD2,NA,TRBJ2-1,CASSPYGRGYNEQFF,TGTGCCAGCAGCCCCTACGGGAGGGGGTACAATGAGCAGTTCTTC
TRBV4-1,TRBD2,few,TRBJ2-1,CASSQDVASGRRGNEQFF,TGCGCCAGCAGCCAAGATGTTGCTAGCGGGAGACGTGGTAATGAGCAGTTCTTC
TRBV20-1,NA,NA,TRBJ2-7,CSAIGTLPYEQYF,TGCAGTGCTATCGGGACCCTTCCCTACGAGCAGTACTTC
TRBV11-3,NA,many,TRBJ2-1,CASSPMGLNEQFF,TGTGCCAGCAGCCCCATGGGGTTGAATGAGCAGTTCTTC
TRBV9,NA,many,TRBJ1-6,CASSGRGRDSPLHF,TGTGCCAGCAGCGGCAGGGGCAGGGATTCACCCCTCCACTTT
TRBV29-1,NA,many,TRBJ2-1,CSVEDLAEPRYNEQFF,TGCAGCGTTGAAGATCTTGCAGAACCCCGGTACAATGAGCAGTTCTTC
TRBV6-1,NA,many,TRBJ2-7,CASRQGSYEQYF,TGTGCCAGCAGACAGGGAAGCTACGAGCAGTACTTC
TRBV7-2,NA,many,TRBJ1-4,CASSLVGRGEKLFF,TGTGCCAGCAGCTTAGTGGGGCGCGGTGAAAAACTGTTTTTT
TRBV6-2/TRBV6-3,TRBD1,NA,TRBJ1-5,CASRERGQGIQPQHF,TGTGCCAGCAGAGAAAGGGGACAGGGTATTCAGCCCCAGCATTTT
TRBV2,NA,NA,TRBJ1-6,CTSSLNSIEHNSPLHF,TGTACCAGCAGCCTAAATTCGATAGAGCATAATTCACCCCTCCACTTT
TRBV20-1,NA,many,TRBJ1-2,CSASSGPRIGYTF,TGCAGTGCTAGTAGCGGCCCCCGCATTGGGTACACCTTC
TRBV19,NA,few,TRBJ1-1,CASSTPTVMNTEAFF,TGTGCCAGTAGTACCCCGACAGTCATGAACACTGAAGCTTTCTTT
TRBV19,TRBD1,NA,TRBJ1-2,CASSILLRTGNSGYTF,TGTGCCAGTAGTATTTTGCTCCGGACAGGGAATTCTGGCTACACCTTC